This TCR beta chain was retrieved from a study of sequential checkpoint blockade in melanoma. Study as a whole: DNA from 91 pretreatment tumor samples underwent TCRβ immunosequencing. Study outcomes and limitations: Clinical benefit was about 30 times likelier when tumor T-cell fraction and clonality increased.

The sample's treatment: randomized to nivolumab then ipilimumab (arm A) or the reverse (arm B). Data came from immunoSEQ multiplex PCR; TCRdb stores just in-frame clones and leaves some out. The repertoire holds approximately 11,000 clones, with about 30% as singletons. The CDR3 runs to 15 residues. CDR1 and CDR2 from the germline V gene are MGHRA and YSYEKL. Between the trimmed V and J ends, which lost 2 bases and 4 bases, there was a span of 15 bases. Remarks on this clone: The target antigen is unknown.

The chain joins TRBV4-1 to TRBJ2-7, with D possibly being TRBD1 or TRBD2 (5 bases each). This receptor was obtained from a human donor with melanoma. The sample consisted of tumor tissue (inferred from file names), taken from a patient given nivolumab and ipilimumab in sequence. In DNA, the CDR3 is TGCGCCAGCAGCCAAAAAGAGGGGAAGGGATACGAGCAGTACTTC. This encodes CASSQKEGKGYEQYF.